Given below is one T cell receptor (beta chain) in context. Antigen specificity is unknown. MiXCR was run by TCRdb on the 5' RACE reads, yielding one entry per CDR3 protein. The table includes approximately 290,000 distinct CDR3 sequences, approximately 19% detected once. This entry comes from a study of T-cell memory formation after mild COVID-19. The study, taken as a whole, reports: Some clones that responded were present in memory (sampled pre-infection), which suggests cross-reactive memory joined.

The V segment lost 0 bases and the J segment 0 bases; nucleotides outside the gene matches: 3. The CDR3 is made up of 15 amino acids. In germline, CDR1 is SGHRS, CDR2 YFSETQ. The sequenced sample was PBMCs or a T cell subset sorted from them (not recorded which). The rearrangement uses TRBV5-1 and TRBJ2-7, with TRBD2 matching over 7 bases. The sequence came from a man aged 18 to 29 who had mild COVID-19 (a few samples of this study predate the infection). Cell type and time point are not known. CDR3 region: CASSLAQRGSYEQYF. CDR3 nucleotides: TGCGCCAGCAGCTTGGCCCAGCGGGGCTCCTACGAGCAGTACTTC.